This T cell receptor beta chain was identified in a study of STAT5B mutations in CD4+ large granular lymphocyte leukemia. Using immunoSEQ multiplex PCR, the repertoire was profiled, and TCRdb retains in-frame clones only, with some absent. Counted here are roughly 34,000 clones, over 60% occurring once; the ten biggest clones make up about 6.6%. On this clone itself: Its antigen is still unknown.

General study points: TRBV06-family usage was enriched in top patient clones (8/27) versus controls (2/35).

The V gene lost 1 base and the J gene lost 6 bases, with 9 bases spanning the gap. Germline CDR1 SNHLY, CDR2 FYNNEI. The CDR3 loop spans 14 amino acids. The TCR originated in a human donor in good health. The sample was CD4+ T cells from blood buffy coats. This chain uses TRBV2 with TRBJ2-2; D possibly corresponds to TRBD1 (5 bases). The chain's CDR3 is CASSEVQVPGELFF. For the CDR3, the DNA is TGTGCCAGCAGTGAAGTACAGGTTCCCGGGGAGCTGTTTTTT.